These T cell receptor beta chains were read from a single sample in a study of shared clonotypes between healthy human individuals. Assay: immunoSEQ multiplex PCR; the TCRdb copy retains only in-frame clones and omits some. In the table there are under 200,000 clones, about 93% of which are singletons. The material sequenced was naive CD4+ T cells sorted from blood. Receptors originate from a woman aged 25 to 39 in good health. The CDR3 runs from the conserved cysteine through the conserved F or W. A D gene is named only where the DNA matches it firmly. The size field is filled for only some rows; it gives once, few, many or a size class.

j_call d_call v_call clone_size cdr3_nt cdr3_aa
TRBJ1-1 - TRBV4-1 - TGCGCCAGCAGCCGTCAAGGAATCGAAACTGAAGCTTTCTTT CASSRQGIETEAFF
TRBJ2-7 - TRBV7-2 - TGTGCCAGCAGCTTTGCGTACGAGCAGTACTTC CASSFAYEQYF
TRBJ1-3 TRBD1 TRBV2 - TGTGCCAGCAGTGTGGGACAGGGGGTGAACACCATATATTTT CASSVGQGVNTIYF
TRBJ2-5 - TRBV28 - TGTGCCAGCAGTTCATCCCAGCTGGGGGAGACCCAGTACTTC CASSSSQLGETQYF
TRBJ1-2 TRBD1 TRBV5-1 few TGCGCCAGCAGCTCGGACAGGAGTGGCTACACCTTC CASSSDRSGYTF
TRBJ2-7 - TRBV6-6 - TGTGCCAGCAGACATCCGGGAACCTACGAGCAGTACTTC CASRHPGTYEQYF
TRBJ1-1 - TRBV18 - TGTGCCAGCTCACCACCCGAGCTCAGATATGAAGCTTTCTTT CASSPPELRYEAFF
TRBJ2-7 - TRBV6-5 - TGTGCCAGCAGTTACTCGAGGACCAGCTACGAGCAGTACTTC CASSYSRTSYEQYF
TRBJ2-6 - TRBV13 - TGTGCCAGCAGCCAGGCCTCTGGGGCCAACGTCCTGACTTTC CASSQASGANVLTF
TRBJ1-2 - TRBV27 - TGTGCCAGCAGTTCCCTGGACGGCTATGGCTACACCTTC CASSSLDGYGYTF
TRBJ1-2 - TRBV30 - TGTGCCTGGAAGGGTGACAAAGGCTACACCTTC CAWKGDKGYTF
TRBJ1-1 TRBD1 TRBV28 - TGTGCCAGCAGTAATCCCTGGACAGGGGGTTCCACTGAAGCTTTCTTT CASSNPWTGGSTEAFF
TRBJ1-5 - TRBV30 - TGTGCCTGGAGTAGGGGTAGTGATCAGCCCCAGCATTTT CAWSRGSDQPQHF
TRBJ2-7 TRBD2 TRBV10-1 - TGCGCCAGCAGTGAACTAGCGGGAGCGGCCTACGGGCAGTACTTC CASSELAGAAYGQYF
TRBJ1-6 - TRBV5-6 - TGTGCCAGCAGCTTGTGGTCGGGGACGAATTCACCCCTCCACTTT CASSLWSGTNSPLHF
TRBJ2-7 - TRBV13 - TGTGCCAGCAGCTTAGACAGGGCGAGGGAGCAGTACTTC CASSLDRAREQYF
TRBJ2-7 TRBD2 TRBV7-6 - TGTGCCAGCAGCTACAATTCGGGGGGTGGGCTATTCTCCTACGAGCAGTACTTC CASSYNSGGGLFSYEQYF
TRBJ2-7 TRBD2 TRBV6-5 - TGTGCCAGCAATCTAGCGGGAGGGCCAGGCGAGCAGTACTTC CASNLAGGPGEQYF
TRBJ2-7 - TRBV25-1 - TGTGCCAGCAGTCAAAACTACGAGCAGTACTTC CASSQNYEQYF
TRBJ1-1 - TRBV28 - TGTGCCAGCAGTCCCGGACAGAAGAACACTGAAGCTTTCTTT CASSPGQKNTEAFF
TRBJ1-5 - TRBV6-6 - TGTGCCAGCAGTTACTCGGTTAAGACGCAGCCCCAGCATTTT CASSYSVKTQPQHF
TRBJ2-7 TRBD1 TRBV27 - TGTGCCAGCAGTCCTCGGACAGGGGAACGCTACGAGCAGTACTTC CASSPRTGERYEQYF
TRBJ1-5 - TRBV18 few TGTGCCAGCTCACGGGAAGGGCCCCAGCATTTT CASSREGPQHF
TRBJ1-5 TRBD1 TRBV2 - TGTGCCAGCGGGGACAGGGTCGAAAATCAGCCCCAGCATTTT CASGDRVENQPQHF
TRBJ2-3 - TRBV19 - TGTGCCAGTAGACGGCAGTTGGCCACAGATACGCAGTATTTT CASRRQLATDTQYF
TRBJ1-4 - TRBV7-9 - TGTGCCAGCAGCTTAGTCCCTGGGTGGACAGTGAATGAAAAACTGTTTTTT CASSLVPGWTVNEKLFF
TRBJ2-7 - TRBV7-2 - TGTGCCAGCAGCTCCACCGGACTTTCCTACGAGCAGTACTTC CASSSTGLSYEQYF
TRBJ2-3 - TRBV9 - TGTGCCAGCAGCGGTCGGGGAGGGGGTTTTTTCACAGATACGCAGTATTTT CASSGRGGGFFTDTQYF
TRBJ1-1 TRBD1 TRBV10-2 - TGCGCCAGCAGTCGGGACAGGGGTGGAGTAGCTTTCTTT CASSRDRGGVAFF
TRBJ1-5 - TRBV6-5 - TGTGCCAGCAGTTGGGATCGCAATCAGCCCCAGCATTTT CASSWDRNQPQHF
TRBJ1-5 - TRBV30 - TGTGCCTGGACGGGGGGGGCGAATCAGCCCCAGCATTTT CAWTGGANQPQHF
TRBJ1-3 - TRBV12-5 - TGTGCTAGTGGTTTGGTACGGACCCACTCTGGAAACACCATATATTTT CASGLVRTHSGNTIYF
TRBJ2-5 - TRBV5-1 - TGCGCCAGCAGCATCCAAGAGACCCAGTACTTC CASSIQETQYF
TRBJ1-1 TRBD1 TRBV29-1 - TGCAGCGCCCGACAGGGGCTGAACACTGAAGCTTTCTTT CSARQGLNTEAFF
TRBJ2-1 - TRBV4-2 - TGTGCCAGCAGCCAAGGTCCTTCACGCAATGAGCAGTTCTTC CASSQGPSRNEQFF
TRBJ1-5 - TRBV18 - TGTGCCAGCTCACCAGGGGAGGGGCCAGGACAGCCCCAGCATTTT CASSPGEGPGQPQHF
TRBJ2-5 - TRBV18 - TGTGCCAGCTCACCTGGAGTTGGCAGGGGGGATCAAGAGACCCAGTACTTC CASSPGVGRGDQETQYF
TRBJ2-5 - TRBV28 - TGTGCCAGCAGTTTTGGGTATGGGACCCAGTACTTC CASSFGYGTQYF
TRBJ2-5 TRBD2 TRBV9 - TGTGCCAGCAGCGTAGCCTTCGGGAGGCGGGAGACCCAGTACTTC CASSVAFGRRETQYF
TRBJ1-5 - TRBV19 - TGTGCCAGCGACTCCAGGGCCTATAGCAATCAGCCCCAGCATTTT CASDSRAYSNQPQHF
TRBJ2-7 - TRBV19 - TGTGCCAGTAGTCCTTCGGACCACCAGGGCGAGCAGTACTTC CASSPSDHQGEQYF